The 16 T cell receptor beta chains reported below all come from one sample, sequenced in a study of patients and donors after allogeneic stem cell transplantation. MiXCR was run by TCRdb on the RT-PCR reads, yielding one entry per CDR3 protein. The data show approximately 410,000 distinct CDR3 sequences, with 16% seen just once and around 7.2% held by the top ten. Sequenced input: blood, either unsorted or a sorted T cell fraction (not recorded which). The source is a human donor who was either an allogeneic HSCT recipient or a stem cell or donor lymphocyte infusion donor (not recorded which). It is not recorded whose cells these are; they may come from a transplant donor.

The chain couples TRBV6-5 to TRBJ2-7, with D tentatively TRBD2 (5 bases). The V and J ends lost 2 bases and 2 bases respectively, with 7 bases between them. The CDR3 sequence is 13 residues long. Germline assignment: CDR1 MNHEY and CDR2 SVGAGI. CDR3 bases: TGTGCCAGCAGTTACAGGGAGACCTACGAGCAGTACTTC. Translating it yields CASSYRETYEQYF.

This sequence joins TRBV20-1 and TRBJ2-2, with a weak D call TRBD2 (5 bases). This CDR3 spans 14 amino acids. V shed 5 bases and J shed 3 bases, with 13 bases lying between them. Germline assignment: CDR1 DFQATT and CDR2 SNEGSKA (reference sequence). CDR3 in amino acids: CSASTIGDTGELFF. The CDR3 DNA is TGCAGTGCTTCGACTATCGGGGACACCGGGGAGCTGTTTTTT.

This clonotype was detected a few times. The genes are TRBV20-1 and TRBJ2-2; 10 nucleotides align to TRBD2. The germline gives CDR1 DFQATT, CDR2 SNEGSKA (reference sequence). V shed 0 bases and J 3 bases; nucleotides not matched to a gene: 7. This CDR3 region has 17 residues. CDR3 protein: CSAREASGRSDTGELFF. CDR3 nucleotides: TGCAGTGCTAGAGAGGCTAGCGGGAGATCGGACACCGGGGAGCTGTTTTTT.

This clonotype was found a few times. The gene calls are TRBV19 and TRBJ2-4; possible D gene TRBD1, 6 bases. Germline CDR1 and CDR2: LNHDA and SQIVND (reference sequence). The CDR3 loop spans 14 amino acids. The ends were cut back, 8 bases at V and 0 bases at J, with 11 bases in the middle. The CDR3 protein is CASGDTLAKNIQYF. DNA for the CDR3: TGTGCCAGTGGGGACACTTTAGCCAAAAACATTCAGTACTTC.

This clonotype came up a few times. The chain recombines TRBV28 with TRBJ1-4; 8 bases fit TRBD1. Germline V lookup: CDR1 MDHEN, CDR2 SYDVKM. V was clipped by 3 bases and J by 8 bases; unmatched bases: 8. The CDR3 extends over 15 amino acids. For the CDR3, the DNA is TGTGCCAGCAGTTTTCGGACAGGGAGGGTGGAAAAACTGTTTTTT. It codes for CASSFRTGRVEKLFF.

The rearrangement uses TRBV4-1 and TRBJ1-5; D is unclear. Trimming removed 0 bases at V and 0 bases at J, with 9 bases between. The CDR3 is 16 residues long. CDR1 and CDR2 from the germline V gene are MGHRA and YSYEKL. CDR3 DNA: TGCGCCAGCAGCCAAGACGGACTGAATAGCAATCAGCCCCAGCATTTT. Translation: CASSQDGLNSNQPQHF.

V and J are TRBV13 and TRBJ2-5; 14 nucleotides align to TRBD2. V trimming: 0 bases; J trimming: 3 bases; junction bases outside the gene matches: 3. The CDR3 extends over 17 amino acids. From germline, CDR1 is PRHDT and CDR2 FYEKMQ (reference sequence). Here the CDR3 DNA reads TGTGCCAGCAGCTTAGGGGGACTAGCGGGGGCCGAAGAGACCCAGTACTTC. Translated: CASSLGGLAGAEETQYF.

This clonotype was recorded a few times. The gene calls are TRBV6-1 and TRBJ1-1; the D is unclear. The length of the CDR3 is 14 residues. CDR1 is MNHNS, CDR2 SASEGT, per germline. Trimming pared 6 bases from V and 7 bases from J, leaving 18 bases between. The CDR3 sequence: CASRDTPASLEAFF. CDR3 nucleotide sequence: TGTGCCAGCAGAGACACCCCTGCCTCTCTTGAAGCTTTCTTT.

The sample holds many counts of this clonotype. The V gene is TRBV20-1, the J gene TRBJ2-1; D might be TRBD2 (6 bases). The CDR3 length is 14 residues. V lost 3 bases and J 1 base, leaving 10 bases between the germline ends. From germline, CDR1 is DFQATT and CDR2 SNEGSKA (reference sequence). DNA of the CDR3: TGCAGTGCTAGTCCCGGGGGTTCCTACAATGAGCAGTTCTTC. Translating gives CSASPGGSYNEQFF.

This clonotype turned up a few times. The V call is TRBV6-1, the J call TRBJ2-7; the match to TRBD2 covers 12 bases. The germline CDR1 and CDR2 sequences are MNHNS and SASEGT. CDR3 size: 14 residues. V was clipped by 6 bases and J by 2 bases; unmatched bases: 2. CDR3 region: CASSGLAGPYEQYF. The CDR3, as DNA: TGTGCCAGCAGCGGACTAGCGGGGCCCTACGAGCAGTACTTC.

This clonotype has just a few counts. The V call is TRBV4-2, the J call TRBJ2-1; TRBD2 agrees at 11 bases. CDR1 and CDR2 (germline): LGHNA, YNFKEQ. The CDR3 is 16 residues long. After removal of 4 bases from V and 8 bases from J, the junction contained 10 bases not matched to a gene. CDR3 DNA: TGTGCCAGCAGCCCCAGGGGTAGCGGGGGGGCCGATGAGCAGTTCTTC. Translated: CASSPRGSGGADEQFF.

This clonotype was detected many times. The V call is TRBV5-1, the J call TRBJ1-2, with D uncertain. The V end lost 2 bases, the J end lost 8 bases, and 19 bases lay between the germline ends. The CDR3 extends over 15 amino acids. Per the germline V gene, CDR1 is SGHRS and CDR2 is YFSETQ. The CDR3 protein is CASSLQDPFLGGYTF. Written as DNA, the CDR3 is TGCGCCAGCAGCTTACAAGATCCCTTCTTGGGGGGCTACACCTTC.

The table lists this clonotype with a few counts. The chain has TRBV2 and TRBJ2-7, with 9 bases that match TRBD1. There are 15 residues in the CDR3. J was trimmed by 1 base and V by 3 bases; bases with no gene match: 4. CDR1 SNHLY and CDR2 FYNNEI come from the germline V gene. The CDR3 DNA sequence: TGTGCCAGCAGTGAGGGGACAGGGCTTTCCTACGAGCAGTACTTC. It codes for CASSEGTGLSYEQYF.

The genes are TRBV7-2 and TRBJ1-2, with D hard to call. This CDR3 comprises 13 residues. The V gene's germline CDR1 is SGHTA and CDR2 FQGNSA. V was trimmed by 2 bases and J by 8 bases, leaving 12 bases between them. In DNA, the CDR3 is TGTGCCAGCAGCTTAACCGGGGAAGGAGGCTACACCTTC. This sequence encodes CASSLTGEGGYTF.

This clonotype was counted only a few times. The chain couples TRBV5-1 to TRBJ1-5; D possibly corresponds to TRBD1 (5 bases). CDR1 SGHRS and CDR2 YFSETQ come from the germline V gene. The V end was cut by 6 bases, the J end by 5 bases, with 18 bases between. The CDR3 contains 15 residues. CDR3 in amino acids: CASKVDTELYQPQHF. Here the CDR3 DNA reads TGCGCCAGCAAAGTGGACACCGAGCTTTATCAGCCCCAGCATTTT.

This clonotype was found a few times. The chain has TRBV11-2 and TRBJ1-4; no firm D call. The CDR3 loop spans 15 amino acids. Germline V gives CDR1 SGHAT, CDR2 FQNNGV. V was shortened by 2 bases and J by 2 bases, with 9 bases between the two germline ends. The CDR3 DNA is TGTGCCAGCAGCTTAAGAGGTGCGACTAATGAAAAACTGTTTTTT. The encoded protein is CASSLRGATNEKLFF.